Sequencing of this T cell receptor beta chain was carried out in a study of T-cell reconstitution after alpha-beta-depleted transplantation in children. The study's findings and limits: Several hundred expanded graft clones reportedly were the source of alpha-beta T cells about two months after transplant. High day-60 TCRbeta diversity in some patients came from surviving recipient T cells and thymic progenitors. After one year, T-cell counts and TCRbeta diversity mostly came from new T cells.

In regard to this clonotype: The antigen is undetermined.

TCRbeta library construction was performed incorporating unique molecular identifiers. TCRdb ran MiXCR on the PCR reads and lists one entry per CDR3 protein. The data hold some 830,000 distinct CDR3 sequences, with roughly 15% observed a single time. Trimming shortened V by 5 bases and J by 3 bases, and 14 bases separated the two germline ends. CDR1 and CDR2 from the germline V gene are MGHRA and YSYEKL. The CDR3 has 15 residues. The gene calls are TRBV4-1 and TRBJ2-4; no definite D call. This clonotype was obtained from a male patient younger than 18 who had a stem cell transplant for acute lymphoblastic leukemia, so the T cells may come from the graft donor. This material consisted of PBMCs, mostly from graft donor cells, taken 360 days after TCRalphabeta/CD19-depleted stem cell transplant. CDR3 region: CASSSLRWDKNIQYF. The DNA for the CDR3 is TGCGCCAGCAGCTCCCTTAGGTGGGACAAAAACATTCAGTACTTC.